Listed below are T cell receptor beta chains from one sample, sequenced in a study of T cell responses to AZD1222 COVID-19 vaccine. Libraries were prepared by immunoSEQ multiplex PCR; TCRdb keeps only in-frame clonotypes and omits some of them. The sample holds roughly 40,000 clones; around 90% are singletons and the top ten take roughly 29%. Sample: peripheral blood, taken 28 days after the second dose of the MenACWY control vaccine. Receptors were obtained from an adult who received the MenACWY meningococcal vaccine as a control. Each CDR3 is given with its conserved first and last residue. The D gene is left open where the match is weak. Where a row states a size, it is once, few, many or the class of an expanded clone; other rows omit it.

TRBD2 NA TRBJ2-3 TRBV7-9 TGTGCCAGCAGCCTCCCCCTGGGACTAGCGGGGAAAGATACGCAGTATTTT CASSLPLGLAGKDTQYF
NA NA TRBJ2-7 TRBV10-3 TGTGCCACCAGAAAGGCTAGCTCAAACTACGAGCAGTACTTC CATRKASSNYEQYF
NA NA TRBJ2-2 TRBV18 TGTGCCAGCTCAGAGGGTACCGGGGGTGCGAACACCGGGGAGCTGTTTTTT CASSEGTGGANTGELFF
NA NA TRBJ1-2 TRBV6-1 TGTGCCAGCAGTGAAAGTGGGGTTTTGGGCTATGGCTACACCTTC CASSESGVLGYGYTF
TRBD2 NA TRBJ2-1 TRBV4-1 TGCGCCAGCAGCCGGATGACTAGCGGGACAGCCGATGAGCAGTTCTTC CASSRMTSGTADEQFF
NA NA TRBJ1-2 TRBV9 TGTGCCAGCAGCGTAAACCCCGCAGCTAACTATGGCTACACCTTC CASSVNPAANYGYTF
NA NA TRBJ2-3 TRBV9 TGTGCCAGCAGCGAGGGGATAGATACGCAGTATTTT CASSEGIDTQYF
TRBD2 NA TRBJ2-3 TRBV7-9 TGTGCCAGCAGCTTTGGAGGGAGCGGGAGGGCCACAGATACGCAGTATTTT CASSFGGSGRATDTQYF
NA NA TRBJ1-1 TRBV4-1 TGCGCCAGCAGCCATTCTCGTAGGGAAACTGAAGCTTTCTTT CASSHSRRETEAFF
NA once TRBJ2-7 TRBV28 TGTGCCAGCAGCCAGTCCAGCGAGCAGTACTTC CASSQSSEQYF
NA once TRBJ1-2 TRBV6-5 TGTGCCAGCAGTTACTCGGGGGCGAAGTCTGGCTACACCTTC CASSYSGAKSGYTF
NA NA TRBJ2-3 TRBV18 TGTGCCAGCTCACCGGCCGAATCTCTCTTCACAGATACGCAGTATTTT CASSPAESLFTDTQYF
TRBD2 NA TRBJ2-7 TRBV18 TGTGCCAGCTCACCACCGTTTAGCCCTAGCGGGATCCGTCACTTC CASSPPFSPSGIRHF
NA NA TRBJ2-7 TRBV28 TGTGCCAGCACCTTCGGGGCGGCTTCCTACGAGCAGTACTTC CASTFGAASYEQYF
TRBD1 NA TRBJ2-5 TRBV29-1 TGCAGCGCCCAGACAGGGCAGGAGACCCAGTACTTC CSAQTGQETQYF
NA NA TRBJ2-5 TRBV20-1 TGCAGTGCTGACAGGAGAGAGACCCAGTACTTC CSADRRETQYF
NA NA TRBJ1-4 TRBV7-9 TGTGCCAGCAGCCAGCCGGGGGGCGTTGAAAAACTGTTTTTT CASSQPGGVEKLFF
TRBD2 NA TRBJ2-1 TRBV10-3 TGTGCCATCAGAGAGACTAGCGGGAGGAGGAATGAGCAGTTCTTC CAIRETSGRRNEQFF
NA NA TRBJ1-3 TRBV5-6 TGTGCCAGCAGCCCACTCGGGGATACTATCTCTGGAAACACCATATATTTT CASSPLGDTISGNTIYF
NA NA TRBJ2-7 TRBV7-9 TGTGCCAGCAGCTTCCCTGAGCTCTCCCCCTACGAGCAGTACTTC CASSFPELSPYEQYF
NA NA TRBJ2-5 TRBV5-1 TGCGCCAGCAGCTTGGGGCAGACCGAGACCCAGTACTTC CASSLGQTETQYF
NA NA TRBJ1-2 TRBV9 TGTGCCAGCAGCGTCGGCGGAAACTATGGCTACACCTTC CASSVGGNYGYTF
TRBD2 NA TRBJ2-1 TRBV10-1 TGCGCCAGCAGTGAGCGGGAGGGCCGTTTGCAGTTCTTC CASSEREGRLQFF
TRBD1 once TRBJ2-2 TRBV5-1 TGCGCCAGCAGCTTATGGGACAGGGGGAACACCGGGGAGCTGTTTTTT CASSLWDRGNTGELFF
NA NA TRBJ2-6 TRBV6-1 TGTGCCAGCAGTGAATGGGGGTCTGGGGCCAACGTCCTGACTTTC CASSEWGSGANVLTF
NA NA TRBJ2-7 TRBV7-9 TGTGCCAGCAGCTTAGAACTCCCGTCCTACGAGCAGTACTTC CASSLELPSYEQYF
TRBD2 NA TRBJ2-1 TRBV3-1/TRBV3-2 TGTGCCAGCAGCCAAGTCTGGACTAGCCGGCCCTTAAGCTCCTACAATGAGCAGTTCTTC CASSQVWTSRPLSSYNEQFF
NA NA TRBJ2-1 TRBV5-1 TGCGCCAGCAGCTTTCTAGAGAGCTCCTACAATGAGCAGTTCTTC CASSFLESSYNEQFF
NA NA TRBJ2-1 TRBV9 TGTGCCAGCAGCGTAGCAGCCTCGGGGGCCTACAATGAGCAGTTCTTC CASSVAASGAYNEQFF
NA NA TRBJ2-2 TRBV5-3 TGTGCCAGAAGCCAGGTTGCGCAGAAAGATAACACCGGGGAGCTGTTTTTT CARSQVAQKDNTGELFF
TRBD2 NA TRBJ2-7 TRBV5-1 TGCGCCAGCAGCTCGGGACTAGTCAAGATCGAGCAGTACTTC CASSSGLVKIEQYF
NA NA TRBJ2-4 TRBV29-1 TGCAGCGTTGAAGACGGTTCCCAGTACTTC CSVEDGSQYF
NA NA TRBJ1-5 TRBV15 TGTGCCACCAGCAGAGAACCGGGACCCTCACAGCCCCAGCATTTT CATSREPGPSQPQHF
NA NA TRBJ2-7 TRBV9 TGTGCCAGCAGCTCCTCTCACTCCTACGAGCAGTACTTC CASSSSHSYEQYF
TRBD2 NA TRBJ2-3 TRBV13 TGTGCCAGCAGCTCCTGGGCGGGAGTCACCGATACGCAGTATTTT CASSSWAGVTDTQYF
TRBD2 NA TRBJ2-7 TRBV10-2 TGCGCCACCCAGGTGGGAGGGAACGAGCAGTACTTC CATQVGGNEQYF
NA NA TRBJ1-4 TRBV27 TGTGCCAGCAGGCGGGCAGAAGAAAAACTGTTTTTT CASRRAEEKLFF
TRBD2 NA TRBJ2-3 TRBV6-4 TGTGCCAGCAGTGCGAGCGGGACCACAGATACGCAGTATTTT CASSASGTTDTQYF
NA NA TRBJ2-2 TRBV27 TGTGCCAGCAACGTTGCAGTAGCCCCCACCGGGGAGCTGTTTTTT CASNVAVAPTGELFF
NA NA TRBJ2-3 TRBV3-1/TRBV3-2 TGTGCCAGCAGCCGTGGGACTTCTAGCACAGATACGCAGTATTTT CASSRGTSSTDTQYF
TRBD2 NA TRBJ2-4 TRBV7-2 TGTGCCAGCAGCCGCGTACTTGGGACTAGCGGGGGCAAAAACATTCAGTACTTC CASSRVLGTSGGKNIQYF
NA NA TRBJ2-7 TRBV5-5 TGTGCCAGCGCCCTCGGCCTCGAGCAGTACTTC CASALGLEQYF
NA NA TRBJ1-5 TRBV24-1 TGTGCCACCAGTGGTACGAGGTTACAGCCCCAGCATTTT CATSGTRLQPQHF
TRBD1 NA TRBJ1-3 TRBV7-9 TGTGCCAGCAGCTACAGACAGGGATCTGGAAACACCATATATTTT CASSYRQGSGNTIYF
NA medium-sized TRBJ1-4 TRBV9 TGTGCCAGCAGCGTAGGGGTCAGGGCAACTAATGAAAAACTGTTTTTT CASSVGVRATNEKLFF
TRBD2 once TRBJ2-2 TRBV7-9 TGTGCCAGCAGCTCACCGGGACTAGCGGAAAACACCGGGGAGCTGTTTTTT CASSSPGLAENTGELFF
NA NA TRBJ1-3 TRBV30 TGTGCCTGGACCCCCGGGACATCGAGCTCTGGAAACACCATATATTTT CAWTPGTSSSGNTIYF
NA NA TRBJ1-2 TRBV28 TGTGCCAGCATTGCAGGGACGTCTACCTATGGCTACACCTTC CASIAGTSTYGYTF
NA NA TRBJ2-1 TRBV7-3 TGTGCCAGCAGCTTAACCCCAGGGAATGGTGCTGAGCAGTTCTTC CASSLTPGNGAEQFF
NA NA TRBJ1-6 TRBV4-1 TGCGCCAGCAGCCGCCGGGACACAGAGAGCTCCTATAATTCACCCCTCCACTTT CASSRRDTESSYNSPLHF
NA NA TRBJ1-4 TRBV28 TGTGCCAGCAGTTCCGCCGGGCGGCAGACTAATGAAAAACTGTTTTTT CASSSAGRQTNEKLFF
NA NA TRBJ2-5 TRBV7-8 TGTGCCAGCAGCCCAGACACTTTCCAGGGAGAGACCCAGTACTTC CASSPDTFQGETQYF
NA NA TRBJ1-4 TRBV5-5 TGTGCCAGCAGCACCGGGTCTTTCCCAGGAGGGGAAAAACTGTTTTTT CASSTGSFPGGEKLFF
TRBD1 NA TRBJ1-2 TRBV6-6 TGTGCCAGCAGCGACAGGGCCAACTATGGCTACACCTTC CASSDRANYGYTF